Listed here are 8 T cell receptor beta chains from one sample, sequenced in a study of blood T cell repertoires in COVID-19. The protocol was immunoSEQ multiplex PCR, while the TCRdb copy is restricted to in-frame clones and leaves out a portion. The sample includes 65,000 to 85,000 clones, 80% to 90% seen only once; the top ten take about 5%. Sequenced sample: peripheral blood. The receptor source for this set is a man aged 45-65 years with active COVID-19.

The CDR3 region is CASSYTSAGAVGELFF. CDR3 DNA sequence: TGTGCCAGCAGTTACACTTCAGCGGGAGCGGTCGGGGAGCTGTTTTTT. This rearrangement joins TRBV6-5 to TRBJ2-2, with TRBD2 identical over 8 bases. Germline V gene lookup returns CDR1 MNHEY and CDR2 SVGAGI. V was pared by 2 bases and J by 7 bases, with 9 bases of the junction left unmatched. There are 16 residues in the CDR3.

Only one count was recorded for this clone. The chain uses TRBV7-2 and TRBJ2-5, with 13 nucleotides matching TRBD2. The J segment lost 5 bases and the V segment lost 5 bases, leaving 5 bases of the junction unmatched. The CDR3 is made up of 15 amino acids. Germline V gene data show CDR1 as SGHTA and CDR2 as FQGNSA. For the CDR3, the DNA is TGTGCCAGCAGCAGACTAGCGGGAGGAAGGGAGACCCAGTACTTC. Its protein product is CASSRLAGGRETQYF. The whole variable domain, filled in from reference TRBV7-2 and TRBJ2-5, reads GAGVSQSPSNKVTEKGKDVELRCDPISGHTALYWYRQSLGQGLEFLIYFQGNSAPDKSGLPSDRFSAERTGGSVSTLTIQRTQQEDSAVYLCASSRLAGGRETQYFGPGTRLLVL.

The genes are TRBV28 and TRBJ2-7; 8 positions agree with TRBD1. CDR3 length equals 15 residues. Trimming removed 6 bases from V and 2 bases from J; junction bases left unmatched: 9. Germline lookup yields CDR1 MDHEN and CDR2 SYDVKM. Here the CDR3 reads CASSGRDRTPYEQYF. The CDR3 DNA reads TGTGCCAGCAGCGGAAGGGACAGGACGCCCTACGAGCAGTACTTC.

This clone showed up just a few times. The chain is built from TRBV11-2 and TRBJ2-7, with D possibly TRBD1 on 7 matching bases. The V and J ends lost 4 bases and 7 bases respectively, with 14 bases between them. Germline lookup yields CDR1 SGHAT and CDR2 FQNNGV. The CDR3 has 13 residues. For the CDR3, the DNA is TGTGCCAGCAGCTGGACAGGTCGGGGGGAGCAGTACTTC. Amino acids: CASSWTGRGEQYF.

A few counts support this clone. This sequence joins TRBV10-3 and TRBJ1-1, with a possible D match to TRBD1 (5 bases). CDR1 is ENHRY, CDR2 SYGVKD, per germline. The CDR3 has 13 residues. V lost 8 bases to trimming and J lost 0 bases, with 10 bases between them. CDR3 region: CAIDKGMNTEAFF. The CDR3 region has the DNA TGTGCCATCGATAAGGGGATGAACACTGAAGCTTTCTTT.

This clone was observed many times. The V and J genes are TRBV7-3 and TRBJ2-3; the match to TRBD2 covers 8 bases. J was trimmed by 4 bases and V by 1 base; bases with no gene match: 4. The germline CDR1 and CDR2 sequences are SGHTA and FQGTGA. The CDR3 has 15 amino acids. The CDR3 DNA follows: TGTGCCAGCAGCTTAAGTAGCGGGACGTCAGATACGCAGTATTTT. As protein: CASSLSSGTSDTQYF. Variable domain in full (rest from reference TRBV7-3 and TRBJ2-3): GAGVSQTPSNKVTEKGKYVELRCDPISGHTALYWYRQSLGQGPEFLIYFQGTGAADDSGLPNDRFFAVRPEGSVSTLKIQRTERGDSAVYLCASSLSSGTSDTQYFGPGTRLTVL.

This clone came up many times. The V and J genes are TRBV7-8 and TRBJ2-7; 8 nucleotides align to TRBD2. The trim removed 7 bases at V and 7 bases at J, leaving 12 bases unmatched. The CDR3 totals 14 residues. The germline V gene has CDR1 SGHVS and CDR2 FQNEAQ. CDR3 protein: CASNDGGAFVEQYF. The CDR3 DNA reads TGTGCCAGCAACGACGGGGGGGCCTTTGTTGAGCAGTACTTC.

The V call is TRBV7-9, the J call TRBJ2-1, with D maybe TRBD2 (5 bases). The CDR3 has 14 residues. Trimming left V 5 bases short and J 4 bases short, with 12 bases between. Germline V CDR1 and CDR2: SEHNR, FQNEAQ (reference sequence). Here the CDR3 DNA reads TGTGCCAGCAGCGGTAGGACGGGATACAATGAGCAGTTCTTC. As protein: CASSGRTGYNEQFF.